A single TCR beta chain is shown here with its context. The V gene end was trimmed by 2 bases and the J gene end by 7 bases; junction bases not matched to a gene: 6. In germline, CDR1 is SGHDN, CDR2 FVKESK. The CDR3 totals 14 residues. The sample belongs to a study of blood T cell repertoires in COVID-19. Turning to the study itself: The United States, Italy and Spain provided the acute and convalescent COVID-19 samples. T cells, B-cell-depleted T cells, or PBMCs supplied cDNA or gDNA.

Original processing methods: Amplification with reference gene primers provided the estimates of nucleated cell counts. Sequencing was performed with immunoSEQ multiplex PCR; in TCRdb, only in-frame clones are kept and a portion is missing. V, J and clone size are taken as reported in that table, and D and trimming were inferred from the DNA itself. The sample contains about 240,000 clones, over 65% of which appear only once. The receptor's source is a woman over 75 with acute or convalescent COVID-19. Sequenced sample: peripheral blood. The chain uses TRBV14 and TRBJ2-7, with 9 bases lining up with TRBD2. CDR3 region: CASSQLAGGAEQYF. The CDR3 DNA follows: TGTGCCAGCAGCCAACTCGCGGGAGGGGCTGAGCAGTACTTC.